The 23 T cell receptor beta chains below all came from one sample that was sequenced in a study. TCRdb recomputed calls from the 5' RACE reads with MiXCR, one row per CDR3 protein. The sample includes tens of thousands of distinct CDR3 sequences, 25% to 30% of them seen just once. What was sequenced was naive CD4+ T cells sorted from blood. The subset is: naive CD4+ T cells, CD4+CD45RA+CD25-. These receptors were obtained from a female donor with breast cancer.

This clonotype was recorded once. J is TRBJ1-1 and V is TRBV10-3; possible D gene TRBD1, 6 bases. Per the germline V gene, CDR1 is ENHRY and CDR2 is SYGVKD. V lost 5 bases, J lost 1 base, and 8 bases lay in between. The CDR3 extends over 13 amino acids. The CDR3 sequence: CAISKGGNTEAFF. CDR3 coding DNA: TGTGCCATCAGTAAGGGGGGGAACACTGAAGCTTTCTTT.

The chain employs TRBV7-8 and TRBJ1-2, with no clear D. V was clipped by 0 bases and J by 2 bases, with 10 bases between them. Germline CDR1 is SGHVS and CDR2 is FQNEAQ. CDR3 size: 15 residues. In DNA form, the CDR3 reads TGTGCCAGCAGCTTAGCGGGAGGTCAGAACTATGGCTACACCTTC. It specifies CASSLAGGQNYGYTF.

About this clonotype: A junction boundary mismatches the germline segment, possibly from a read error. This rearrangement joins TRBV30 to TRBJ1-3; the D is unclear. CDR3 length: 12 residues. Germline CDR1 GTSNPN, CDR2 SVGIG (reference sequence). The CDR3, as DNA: TGTGCCTGGAGGCCTTTGGGAAACACCATATACTTT. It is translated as CAWRPLGNTIYF.

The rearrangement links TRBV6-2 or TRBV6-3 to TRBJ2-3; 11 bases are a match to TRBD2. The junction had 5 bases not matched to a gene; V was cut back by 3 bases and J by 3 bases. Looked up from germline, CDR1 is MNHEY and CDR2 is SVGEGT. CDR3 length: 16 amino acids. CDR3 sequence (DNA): TGTGCCAGCAGTTATGCTACTAGCGGGAGTACAGATACGCAGTATTTT. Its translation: CASSYATSGSTDTQYF.

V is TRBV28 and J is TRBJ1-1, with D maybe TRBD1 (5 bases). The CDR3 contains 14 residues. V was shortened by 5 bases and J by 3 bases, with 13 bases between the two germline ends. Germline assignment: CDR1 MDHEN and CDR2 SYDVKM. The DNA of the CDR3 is TGTGCCAGCAGTCCCCGAGTGGGGGACACTGAAGCTTTCTTT. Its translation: CASSPRVGDTEAFF.

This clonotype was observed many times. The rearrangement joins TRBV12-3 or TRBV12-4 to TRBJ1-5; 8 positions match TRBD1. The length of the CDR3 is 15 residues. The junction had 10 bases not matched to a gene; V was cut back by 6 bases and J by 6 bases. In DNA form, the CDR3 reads TGTGCCAGCAGCCATACGGACAGGGAGCGTCAGCCCCAGCATTTT. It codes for CASSHTDRERQPQHF.

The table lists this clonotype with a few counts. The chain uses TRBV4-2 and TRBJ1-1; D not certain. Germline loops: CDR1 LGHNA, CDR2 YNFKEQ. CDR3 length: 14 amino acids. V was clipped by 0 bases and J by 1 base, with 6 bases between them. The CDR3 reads CASSQEQSNTEAFF. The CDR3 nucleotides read TGTGCCAGCAGCCAAGAACAGTCGAACACTGAAGCTTTCTTT.

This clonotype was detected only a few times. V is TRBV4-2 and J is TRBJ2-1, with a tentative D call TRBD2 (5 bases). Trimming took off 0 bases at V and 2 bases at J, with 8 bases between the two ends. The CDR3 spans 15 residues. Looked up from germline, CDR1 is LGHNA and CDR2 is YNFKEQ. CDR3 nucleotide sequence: TGTGCCAGCAGCCAAGAGGTAGCGACCTACAATGAGCAGTTCTTC. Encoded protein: CASSQEVATYNEQFF.

CDR3 residues: CASSYSFGTEQFF. CDR3 coding DNA: TGTGCCAGCAGTTACTCTTTCGGGACAGAGCAGTTCTTC. The V call is TRBV6-2 or TRBV6-3, the J call TRBJ2-1, with D tentatively TRBD1 (6 bases). V was cut by 0 bases and J by 10 bases, with 10 bases left in between. This CDR3 region has 13 residues. From germline, CDR1 is MNHEY and CDR2 SVGEGT.

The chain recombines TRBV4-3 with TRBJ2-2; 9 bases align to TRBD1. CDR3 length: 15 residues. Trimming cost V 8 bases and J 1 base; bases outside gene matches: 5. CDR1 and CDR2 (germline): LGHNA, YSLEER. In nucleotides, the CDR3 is TGCGCCAGCGCAACGGGACAGGGGAACACCGGGGAGCTGTTTTTT. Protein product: CASATGQGNTGELFF.

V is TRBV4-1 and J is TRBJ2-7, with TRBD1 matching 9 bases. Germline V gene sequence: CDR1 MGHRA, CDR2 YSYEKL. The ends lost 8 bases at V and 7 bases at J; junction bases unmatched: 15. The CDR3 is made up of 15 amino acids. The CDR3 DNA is TGCGCCAGCGCCTCTGCCGGGACAGGGTTGCGGGAGCAGTACTTC. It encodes CASASAGTGLREQYF.

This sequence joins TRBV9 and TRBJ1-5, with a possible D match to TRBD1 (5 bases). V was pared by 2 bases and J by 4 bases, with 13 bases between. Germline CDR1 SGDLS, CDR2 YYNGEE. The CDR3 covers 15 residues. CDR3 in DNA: TGTGCCAGCAGCGTCTCCGGGACCGAAAATCAGCCCCAGCATTTT. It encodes CASSVSGTENQPQHF.

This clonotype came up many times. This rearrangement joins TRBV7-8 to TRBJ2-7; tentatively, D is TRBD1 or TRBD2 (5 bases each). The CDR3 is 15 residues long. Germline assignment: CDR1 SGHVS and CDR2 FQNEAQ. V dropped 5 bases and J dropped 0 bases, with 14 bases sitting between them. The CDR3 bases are TGTGCCAGCAGCGCCTATGGGGGAAGCTCCTACGAGCAGTACTTC. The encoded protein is CASSAYGGSSYEQYF.

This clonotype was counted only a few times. CDR3 sequence: CSSGDGDYGYTF. The CDR3 DNA is TGCAGCTCGGGGGACGGCGACTATGGCTACACCTTC. The chain couples TRBV29-1 to TRBJ1-2; tentative D call: TRBD1 (5 bases). The germline V gene has CDR1 SQVTM and CDR2 ANQGSEA. The CDR3 has 12 residues. The ends were cut back, 8 bases at V and 3 bases at J, with 13 bases in the middle.

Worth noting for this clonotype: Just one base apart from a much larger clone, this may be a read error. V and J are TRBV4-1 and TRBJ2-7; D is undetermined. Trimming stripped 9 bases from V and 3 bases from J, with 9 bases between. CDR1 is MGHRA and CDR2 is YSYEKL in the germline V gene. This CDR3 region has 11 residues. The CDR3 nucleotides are TGCGCCAGAAGCAATTTCTACGAGCAGTACTTC. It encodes CARSNFYEQYF.

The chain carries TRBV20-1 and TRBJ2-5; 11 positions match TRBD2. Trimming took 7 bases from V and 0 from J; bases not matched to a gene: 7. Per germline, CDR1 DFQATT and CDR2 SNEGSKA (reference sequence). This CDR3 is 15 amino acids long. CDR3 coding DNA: TGCAGTGTAGCGGGGGGGCGAGGGGACCAAGAGACCCAGTACTTC. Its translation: CSVAGGRGDQETQYF.

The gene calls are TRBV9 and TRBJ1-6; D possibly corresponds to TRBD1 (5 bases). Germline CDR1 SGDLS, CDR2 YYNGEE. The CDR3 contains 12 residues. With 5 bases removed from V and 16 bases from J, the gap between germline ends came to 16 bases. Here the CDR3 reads CASSDRLGGLHF. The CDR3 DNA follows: TGTGCCAGCAGTGACCGACTGGGGGGACTCCACTTT.

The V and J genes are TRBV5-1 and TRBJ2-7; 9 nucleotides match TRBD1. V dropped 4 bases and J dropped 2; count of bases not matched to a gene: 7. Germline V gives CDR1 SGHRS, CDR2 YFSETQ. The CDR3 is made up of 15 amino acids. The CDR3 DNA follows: TGCGCCAGCAGCCATGGGACAGGGCGACCCTACGAGCAGTACTTC. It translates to CASSHGTGRPYEQYF.

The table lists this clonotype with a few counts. In DNA form, the CDR3 reads TGTGCCAGCACCCTGCTGGCAGGGCTGAATTCACCCCTCCACTTT. This encodes CASTLLAGLNSPLHF. The genes are TRBV5-8 and TRBJ1-6; possibly TRBD1 for D (5 bases). Germline CDR1 and CDR2: SGHTS and YDEGEE. Trimming cost V 6 bases and J 7 bases, with 17 bases left between them. This CDR3 comprises 15 residues.

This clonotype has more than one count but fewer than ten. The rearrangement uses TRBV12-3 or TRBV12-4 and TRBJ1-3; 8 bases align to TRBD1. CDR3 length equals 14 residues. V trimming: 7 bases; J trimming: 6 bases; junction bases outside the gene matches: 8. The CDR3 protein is CASNPRQGINTIYF. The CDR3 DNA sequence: TGTGCCAGCAACCCCCGACAGGGGATAAACACCATATATTTT.

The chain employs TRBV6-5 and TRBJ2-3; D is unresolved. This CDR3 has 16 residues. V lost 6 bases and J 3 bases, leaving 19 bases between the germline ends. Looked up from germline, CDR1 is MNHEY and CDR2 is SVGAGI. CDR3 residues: CASRHLTRRGTDTQYF. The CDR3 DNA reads TGTGCCAGCAGACACCTGACAAGGCGCGGTACAGATACGCAGTATTTT.

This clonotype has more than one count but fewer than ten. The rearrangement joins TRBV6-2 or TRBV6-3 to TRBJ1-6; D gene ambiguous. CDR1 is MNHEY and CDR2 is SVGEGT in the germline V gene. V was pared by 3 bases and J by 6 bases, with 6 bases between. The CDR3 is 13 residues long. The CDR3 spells CASSYDGNSPLHF. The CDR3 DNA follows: TGTGCCAGCAGTTATGACGGTAATTCACCCCTCCACTTT.

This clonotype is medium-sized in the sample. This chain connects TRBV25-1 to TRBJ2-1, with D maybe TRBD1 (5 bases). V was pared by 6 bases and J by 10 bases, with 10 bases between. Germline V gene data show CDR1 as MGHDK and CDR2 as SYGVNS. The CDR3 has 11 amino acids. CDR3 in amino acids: CASSLGAEQFF. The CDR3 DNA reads TGTGCCAGCAGCTTAGGGGCCGAGCAGTTCTTC.